The clone carrying this T cell receptor (beta chain) has only a few counts. Its antigen remains unknown. These data come from a study of blood T cells in healthy people across ages. Findings and caveats of the study: In long-lived donors, naive CD4+ cell counts and diversity exceeded those of aged donors.

The CDR3 consists of 13 residues. The V gene end was trimmed by 5 bases and the J gene end by 5 bases; junction bases not matched to a gene: 5. Germline V gives CDR1 DFQATT, CDR2 SNEGSKA (reference sequence). A second about 7 to 11 cycle PCR used barcoded and J-beta primers. Each CDR3 protein gets one entry after TCRdb re-called the 5' RACE reads with MiXCR. Here the sample spans 800,000 to 950,000 distinct CDR3 sequences, around 36% being singletons. The material sequenced was blood. This TCR was recovered from a man younger than 35 in good health. V is TRBV20-1 and J is TRBJ1-5; TRBD1 matches 8 bases. CDR3 loop: CSAEAGGDQPQHF. In nucleotides, the CDR3 is TGCAGTGCTGAGGCAGGGGGCGATCAGCCCCAGCATTTT.